A single sample is the source of the 3 T cell receptor beta chains below, sequenced in a study of Ad26.COV2.S vaccination and SARS-CoV-2 variants. Specified treatment: roughly 20 received Ad26.COV2.S at low or high dose, single or two shots; roughly five received placebo; per-sample allocation not given. The study sampled participants on day 63 after the first vaccine or placebo injection. Measured with immunoSEQ multiplex PCR; TCRdb has only the in-frame clones, and not every one. This sample has hundreds of thousands of clones, with more than 70% found just once. The sequences come from peripheral blood, collected in a trial of Ad26.COV2.S vaccine versus placebo. The receptors come from a person between 18 and 65 years old who received the Ad26.COV2.S COVID-19 vaccine or a placebo.

V gene TRBV27 combines with J gene TRBJ1-6, with 7 nucleotides matching TRBD1. The CDR3 loop spans 16 amino acids. The V gene's germline CDR1 is MNHEY and CDR2 SMNVEV (reference sequence). V lost 2 bases to trimming and J lost 7 bases; unmatched junction nucleotides: 8. The CDR3 protein is CASSLIKGARNSPLHF. DNA for the CDR3: TGTGCCAGCAGTTTAATTAAGGGGGCGCGGAATTCACCCCTCCACTTT.

The chain links TRBV18 to TRBJ1-6; tentative D call: TRBD1 (5 bases). The CDR3 covers 14 residues. V dropped 6 bases and J dropped 10 bases, with 16 bases sitting between them. Per germline, CDR1 KGHSH and CDR2 LQKENI. CDR3 coding DNA: TGTGCCAGCTCTCATGACCTAAAGGGGTCACCCCTCCACTTT. As protein: CASSHDLKGSPLHF. The complete variable domain, with remaining parts taken from reference TRBV18 and TRBJ1-6, reads NAGVMQNPRHLVRRRGQEARLRCSPMKGHSHVYWYRQLPEEGLKFMVYLQKENIIDESGMPKERFSAEFPKEGPSILRIQQVVRGDSAAYFCASSHDLKGSPLHFGNGTRLTVT.

The V gene is TRBV30, the J gene TRBJ1-1, with D unresolved. The CDR3 runs to 11 residues. Germline-derived CDR1 and CDR2 are GTSNPN and SVGIG (reference sequence). Trimming took 0 bases from V and 10 from J, leaving 9 bases between them. In DNA, the CDR3 is TGTGCCTGGAGTGTTGGCCGGACAGCTTTCTTT. Its protein product is CAWSVGRTAFF.